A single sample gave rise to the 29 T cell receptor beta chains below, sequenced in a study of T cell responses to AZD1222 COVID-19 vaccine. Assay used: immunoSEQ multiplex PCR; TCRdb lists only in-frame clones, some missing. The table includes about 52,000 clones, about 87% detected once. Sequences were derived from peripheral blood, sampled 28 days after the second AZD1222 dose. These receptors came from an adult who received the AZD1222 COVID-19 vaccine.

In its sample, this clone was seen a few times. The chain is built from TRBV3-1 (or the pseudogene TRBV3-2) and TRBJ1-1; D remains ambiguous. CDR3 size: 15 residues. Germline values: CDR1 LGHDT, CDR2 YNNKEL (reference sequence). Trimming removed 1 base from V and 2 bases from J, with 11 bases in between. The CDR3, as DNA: TGTGCCAGCAGCCAAGGGACTTTTACCAACACTGAAGCTTTCTTT. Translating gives CASSQGTFTNTEAFF.

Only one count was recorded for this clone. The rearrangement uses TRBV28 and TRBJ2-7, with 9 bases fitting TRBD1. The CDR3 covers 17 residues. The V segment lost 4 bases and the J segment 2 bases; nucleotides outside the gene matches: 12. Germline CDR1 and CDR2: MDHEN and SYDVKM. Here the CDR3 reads CASSSHTGGSSTYEQYF. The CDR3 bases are TGTGCCAGCAGTTCTCATACAGGGGGCTCCTCGACCTACGAGCAGTACTTC.

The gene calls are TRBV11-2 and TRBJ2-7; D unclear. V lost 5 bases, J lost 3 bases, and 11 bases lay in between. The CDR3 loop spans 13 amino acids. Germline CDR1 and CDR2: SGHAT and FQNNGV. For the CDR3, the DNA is TGTGCCAGCAGCCAAGACACCGACTACGAGCAGTACTTC. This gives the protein CASSQDTDYEQYF.

The CDR3 here is CASSLAGNVNEQFF. DNA for the CDR3: TGCGCCAGCAGCTTGGCGGGTAACGTCAATGAGCAGTTCTTC. The chain links TRBV5-1 to TRBJ2-1; no firm D call. Germline V lookup: CDR1 SGHRS, CDR2 YFSETQ. CDR3 length: 14 residues. V shed 0 bases and J shed 6 bases, with 10 bases lying between them. Full variable domain (outside the CDR3, taken from reference TRBV5-1 and TRBJ2-1): KAGVTQTPRYLIKTRGQQVTLSCSPISGHRSVSWYQQTPGQGLQFLFEYFSETQRNKGNFPGRFSGRQFSNSRSEMNVSTLELGDSALYLCASSLAGNVNEQFFGPGTRLTVL.

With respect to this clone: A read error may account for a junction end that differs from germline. CDR3 in DNA: TGTGCCGGGAGGACAGGGGGAGACACTGAAGCTTTCTTT. As protein: CAGRTGGDTEAFF. V is TRBV30 and J is TRBJ1-1, with TRBD1 identical over 10 bases. Germline-derived CDR1 and CDR2 are GTSNPN and SVGIG (reference sequence). The CDR3 sequence is 13 residues long.

The CDR3 region is CSVELALSHQETQYF. The CDR3 region has the DNA TGCAGCGTTGAGTTAGCGTTGAGCCACCAAGAGACCCAGTACTTC. The rearrangement joins TRBV29-1 to TRBJ2-5; maybe TRBD2 (5 bases). CDR1 and CDR2 from the germline V gene are SQVTM and ANQGSEA. CDR3 length: 15 amino acids. V was pared by 3 bases and J by 0 bases, with 14 bases between. Full variable domain (outside the CDR3, taken from reference TRBV29-1 and TRBJ2-5): SAVISQKPSRDICQRGTSLTIQCQVDSQVTMMFWYRQQPGQSLTLIATANQGSEATYESGFVIDKFPISRPNLTFSTLTVSNMSPEDSSIYLCSVELALSHQETQYFGPGTRLLVL.

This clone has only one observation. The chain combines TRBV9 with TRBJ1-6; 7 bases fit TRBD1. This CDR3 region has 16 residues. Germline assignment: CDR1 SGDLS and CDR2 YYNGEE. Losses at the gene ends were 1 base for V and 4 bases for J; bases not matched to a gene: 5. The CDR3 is CASSVTRDRYNSPLHF. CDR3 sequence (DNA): TGTGCCAGCAGCGTAACCAGGGACAGATATAATTCACCCCTCCACTTT.

CDR3 nucleotide sequence: TGTGCCAGCACAGGGGCTTATAATTCACCCCTCCACTTT. Its protein product is CASTGAYNSPLHF. This chain joins TRBV6-5 and TRBJ1-6; weak D call: TRBD1 (6 bases). Trimming removed 7 bases from V and 4 bases from J, with 8 bases in between. Germline CDR1 reads MNHEY; CDR2 reads SVGAGI. This CDR3 is built from 13 residues.

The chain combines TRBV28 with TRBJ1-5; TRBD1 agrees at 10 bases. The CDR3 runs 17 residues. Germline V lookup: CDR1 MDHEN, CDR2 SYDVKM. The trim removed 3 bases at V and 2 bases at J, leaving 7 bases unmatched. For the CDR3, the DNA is TGTGCCAGCAGTTTTTTCCGCGGGACAGGGGGCAATCAGCCCCAGCATTTT. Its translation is CASSFFRGTGGNQPQHF.

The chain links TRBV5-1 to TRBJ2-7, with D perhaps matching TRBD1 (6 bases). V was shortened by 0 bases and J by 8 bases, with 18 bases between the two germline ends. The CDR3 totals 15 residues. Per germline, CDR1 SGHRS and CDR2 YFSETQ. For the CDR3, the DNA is TGCGCCAGCAGCTTGGCCGGGCAGGGGTCAGGGAAGCAGTACTTC. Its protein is CASSLAGQGSGKQYF.

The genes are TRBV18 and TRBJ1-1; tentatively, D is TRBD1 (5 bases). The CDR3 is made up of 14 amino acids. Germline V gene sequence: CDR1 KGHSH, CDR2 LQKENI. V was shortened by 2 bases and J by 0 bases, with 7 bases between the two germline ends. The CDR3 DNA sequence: TGTGCCAGCTCACCAGACAGATTGAACACTGAAGCTTTCTTT. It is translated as CASSPDRLNTEAFF.

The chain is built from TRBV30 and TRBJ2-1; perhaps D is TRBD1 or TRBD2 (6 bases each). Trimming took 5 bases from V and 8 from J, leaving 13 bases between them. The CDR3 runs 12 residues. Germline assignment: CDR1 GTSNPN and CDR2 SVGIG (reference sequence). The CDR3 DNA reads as TGTGCCTGGTCTATGGGGGGCGATGAGCAGTTCTTC. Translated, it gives CAWSMGGDEQFF.

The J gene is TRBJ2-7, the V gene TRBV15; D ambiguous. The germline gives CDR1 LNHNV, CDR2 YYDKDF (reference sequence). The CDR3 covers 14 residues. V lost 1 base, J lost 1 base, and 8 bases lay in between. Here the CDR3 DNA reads TGTGCCACCAGCAGAGGACTTGATTCCTACGAGCAGTACTTC. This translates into CATSRGLDSYEQYF.

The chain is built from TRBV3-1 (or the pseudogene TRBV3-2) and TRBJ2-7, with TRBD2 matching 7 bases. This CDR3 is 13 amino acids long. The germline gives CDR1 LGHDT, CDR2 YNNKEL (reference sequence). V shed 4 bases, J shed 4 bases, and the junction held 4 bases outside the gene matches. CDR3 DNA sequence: TGTGCCAGCAGCCGGGGGGAGGGGTACGAGCAGTACTTC. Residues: CASSRGEGYEQYF.

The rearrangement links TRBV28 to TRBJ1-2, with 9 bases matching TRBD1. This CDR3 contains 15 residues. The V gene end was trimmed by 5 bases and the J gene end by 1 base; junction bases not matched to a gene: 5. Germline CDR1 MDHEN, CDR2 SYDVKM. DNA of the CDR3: TGTGCCAGCAGTCATGGACAGGGGATTAACTATGGCTACACCTTC. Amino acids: CASSHGQGINYGYTF.

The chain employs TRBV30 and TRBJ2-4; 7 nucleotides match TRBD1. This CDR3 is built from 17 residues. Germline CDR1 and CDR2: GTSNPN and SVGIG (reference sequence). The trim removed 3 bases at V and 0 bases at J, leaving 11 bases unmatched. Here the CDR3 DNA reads TGTGCCTGGAGGCCCCGGGGACAGACTTTAGCCAAAAACATTCAGTACTTC. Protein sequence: CAWRPRGQTLAKNIQYF.

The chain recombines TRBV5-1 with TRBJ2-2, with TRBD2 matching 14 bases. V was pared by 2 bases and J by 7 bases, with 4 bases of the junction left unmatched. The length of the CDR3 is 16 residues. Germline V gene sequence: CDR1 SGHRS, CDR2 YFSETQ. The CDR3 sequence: CASSLGTSGRLGELFF. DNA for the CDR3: TGCGCCAGCAGCTTAGGGACTAGCGGGAGACTCGGGGAGCTGTTTTTT.

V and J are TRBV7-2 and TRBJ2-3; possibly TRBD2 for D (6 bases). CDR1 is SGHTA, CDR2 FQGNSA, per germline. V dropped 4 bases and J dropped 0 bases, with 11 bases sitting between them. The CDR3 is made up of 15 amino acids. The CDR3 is CASSSRGWSTDTQYF. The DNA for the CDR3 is TGTGCCAGCAGCTCGCGGGGATGGAGCACAGATACGCAGTATTTT.

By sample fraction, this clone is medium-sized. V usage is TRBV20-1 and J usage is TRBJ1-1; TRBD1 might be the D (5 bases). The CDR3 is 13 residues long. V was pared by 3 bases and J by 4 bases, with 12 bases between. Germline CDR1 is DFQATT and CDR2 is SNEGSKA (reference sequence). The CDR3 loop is CSASQGLVTEAFF. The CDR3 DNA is TGCAGTGCTAGTCAGGGCTTGGTCACTGAAGCTTTCTTT.

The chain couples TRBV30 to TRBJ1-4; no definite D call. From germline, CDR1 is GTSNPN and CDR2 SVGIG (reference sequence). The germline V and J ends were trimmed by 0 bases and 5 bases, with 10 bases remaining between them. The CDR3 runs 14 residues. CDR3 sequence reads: CAWSVTRRNEKLFF. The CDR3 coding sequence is TGTGCCTGGAGTGTAACCAGGAGAAATGAAAAACTGTTTTTT.

Written as DNA, the CDR3 is TGCAGCGTTGAGAGGCTAGCGGGAGGAAATGAGCAGTTCTTC. This codes for CSVERLAGGNEQFF. The rearrangement links TRBV29-1 to TRBJ2-1; TRBD2 matches at 11 bases. V was pared by 3 bases and J by 7 bases, with 5 bases of the junction left unmatched. The CDR3 contains 14 residues. Germline V gene data show CDR1 as SQVTM and CDR2 as ANQGSEA.

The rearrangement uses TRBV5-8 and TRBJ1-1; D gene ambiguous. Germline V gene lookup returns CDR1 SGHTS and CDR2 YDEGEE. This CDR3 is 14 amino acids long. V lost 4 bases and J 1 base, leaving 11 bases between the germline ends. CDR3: CASSPSVANTEAFF. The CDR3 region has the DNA TGTGCCAGCAGCCCATCGGTGGCGAACACTGAAGCTTTCTTT.

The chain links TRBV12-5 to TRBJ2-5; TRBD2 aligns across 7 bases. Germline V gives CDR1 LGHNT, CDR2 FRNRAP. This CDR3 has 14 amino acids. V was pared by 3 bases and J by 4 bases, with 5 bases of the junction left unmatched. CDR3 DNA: TGTGCTAGTGGTTTAAGTGCTAGCGGAGAGACCCAGTACTTC. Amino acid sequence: CASGLSASGETQYF.

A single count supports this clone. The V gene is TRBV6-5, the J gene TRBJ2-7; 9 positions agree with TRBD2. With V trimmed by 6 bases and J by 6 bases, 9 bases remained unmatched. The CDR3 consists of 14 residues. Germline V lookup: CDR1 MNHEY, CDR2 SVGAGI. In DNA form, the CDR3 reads TGTGCCAGCAGCCCGAAGCGGGAGGTTCTCGAGCAGTACTTC. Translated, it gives CASSPKREVLEQYF.

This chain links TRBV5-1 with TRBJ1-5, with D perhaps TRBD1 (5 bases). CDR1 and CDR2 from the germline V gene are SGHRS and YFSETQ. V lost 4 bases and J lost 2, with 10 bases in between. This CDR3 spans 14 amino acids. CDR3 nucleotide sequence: TGCGCCAGCAGCCCCGACAGCGGCAATCAGCCCCAGCATTTT. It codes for CASSPDSGNQPQHF. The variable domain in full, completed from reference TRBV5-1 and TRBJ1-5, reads KAGVTQTPRYLIKTRGQQVTLSCSPISGHRSVSWYQQTPGQGLQFLFEYFSETQRNKGNFPGRFSGRQFSNSRSEMNVSTLELGDSALYLCASSPDSGNQPQHFGDGTRLSIL.

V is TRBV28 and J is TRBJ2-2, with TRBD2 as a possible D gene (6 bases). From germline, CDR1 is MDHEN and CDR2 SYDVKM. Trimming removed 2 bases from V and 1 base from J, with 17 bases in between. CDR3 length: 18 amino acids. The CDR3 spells CASSLGRRDSRNTGELFF. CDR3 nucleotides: TGTGCCAGCAGTTTAGGTAGGCGGGACTCCCGGAACACCGGGGAGCTGTTTTTT.

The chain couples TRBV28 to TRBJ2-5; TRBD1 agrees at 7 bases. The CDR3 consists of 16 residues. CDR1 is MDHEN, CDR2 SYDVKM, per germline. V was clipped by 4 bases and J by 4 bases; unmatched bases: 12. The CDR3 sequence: CASSSPTGSKGETQYF. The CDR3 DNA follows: TGTGCCAGCAGTTCCCCGACAGGGTCCAAGGGAGAGACCCAGTACTTC. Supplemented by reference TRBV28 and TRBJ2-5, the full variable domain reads DVKVTQSSRYLVKRTGEKVFLECVQDMDHENMFWYRQDPGLGLRLIYFSYDVKMKEKGDIPEGYSVSREKKERFSLILESASTNQTSMYLCASSSPTGSKGETQYFGPGTRLLVL.

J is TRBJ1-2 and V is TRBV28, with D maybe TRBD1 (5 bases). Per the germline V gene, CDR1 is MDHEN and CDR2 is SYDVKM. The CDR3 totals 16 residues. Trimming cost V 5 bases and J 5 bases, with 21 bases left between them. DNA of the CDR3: TGTGCCAGCAGTCCCCCTGGGGCAGGCACGCGGTATGGCTACACCTTC. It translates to CASSPPGAGTRYGYTF.

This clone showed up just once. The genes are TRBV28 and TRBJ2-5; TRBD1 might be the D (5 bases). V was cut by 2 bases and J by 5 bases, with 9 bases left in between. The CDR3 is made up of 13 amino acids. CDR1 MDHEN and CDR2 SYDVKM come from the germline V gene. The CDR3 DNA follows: TGTGCCAGCAGTTTAGCAGGGCCGGAGACCCAGTACTTC. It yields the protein CASSLAGPETQYF.